These 28 T cell receptor beta chains were sequenced from one sample in a study of T cell changes during pregnancy in multiple sclerosis. Only in-frame clones appear in the TCRdb table, and some are missing; sequencing was by immunoSEQ multiplex PCR. The sample records approximately 84,000 clones, approximately 94% being singletons. The sample in question was peripheral blood, obtained in the third trimester of pregnancy. The origin of the receptors is a female donor with multiple sclerosis, enrolled in a pregnancy study.

This sequence joins TRBV19 and TRBJ1-1, with a weak D call TRBD1 (5 bases). Trimming removed 5 bases from V and 0 bases from J, with 22 bases in between. CDR3 length: 18 amino acids. Germline V lookup: CDR1 LNHDA, CDR2 SQIVND (reference sequence). In DNA, the CDR3 is TGTGCCAGTAGTGGTTATAGATTACGAAGACAGTTGAACACTGAAGCTTTCTTT. This translates into CASSGYRLRRQLNTEAFF.

The chain links TRBV5-1 to TRBJ2-7; TRBD2 is a possible D gene (5 bases). V lost 0 bases and J lost 5, with 12 bases in between. This CDR3 comprises 14 residues. Germline CDR1 reads SGHRS; CDR2 reads YFSETQ. As DNA, the CDR3 is TGCGCCAGCAGCTTGGGGTCGGGAACCCACGAGCAGTACTTC. Translated, it gives CASSLGSGTHEQYF.

The chain couples TRBV30 to TRBJ1-4, with 8 bases matching TRBD1. The junction had 8 bases not matched to a gene; V was cut back by 3 bases and J by 8 bases. This CDR3 comprises 14 residues. The germline V gene has CDR1 GTSNPN and CDR2 SVGIG (reference sequence). The CDR3 DNA reads as TGTGCCTGGAGCCTCGGGACAGGAGACGAAAAACTGTTTTTT. Protein: CAWSLGTGDEKLFF.

The rearrangement joins TRBV18 to TRBJ1-4; 9 bases line up with TRBD1. The CDR3 has 15 residues. The V and J ends lost 8 bases and 3 bases, in that order; junction bases with no gene match: 7. Germline V lookup: CDR1 KGHSH, CDR2 LQKENI. CDR3 sequence reads: CASPTNRGPNEKLFF. CDR3 DNA sequence: TGTGCCAGCCCAACCAACAGGGGGCCTAATGAAAAACTGTTTTTT.

This chain connects TRBV7-9 to TRBJ2-3, with a tentative D call TRBD1 (6 bases). This CDR3 is built from 15 residues. From germline, CDR1 is SEHNR and CDR2 FQNEAQ (reference sequence). V was trimmed by 6 bases and J by 6 bases, leaving 19 bases between them. The CDR3 spells CASRQSARDKDTQYF. The CDR3 DNA sequence: TGTGCCAGCAGACAATCGGCAAGGGACAAGGATACGCAGTATTTT.

The chain combines TRBV7-9 with TRBJ2-7, with D tentatively TRBD2 (6 bases). V was cut by 4 bases and J by 6 bases, with 16 bases left in between. Germline assignment: CDR1 SEHNR and CDR2 FQNEAQ (reference sequence). CDR3 length equals 14 residues. The CDR3 protein is CASSSGVSVLEQYF. For the CDR3, the DNA is TGTGCCAGCAGCTCGGGGGTTTCCGTCCTCGAGCAGTACTTC.

The gene calls are TRBV5-4 and TRBJ2-7, with 8 nucleotides matching TRBD2. This CDR3 is 15 amino acids long. J was trimmed by 6 bases and V by 4 bases; bases with no gene match: 12. Per the germline V gene, CDR1 is SGHNT and CDR2 is YYREEE (reference sequence). CDR3 residues: CASSMEGTRRLEQYF. Written as DNA, the CDR3 is TGTGCCAGCAGCATGGAGGGGACTAGACGGCTCGAGCAGTACTTC.

The chain has TRBV4-1 and TRBJ2-3, with 10 bases aligning to TRBD2. V shed 1 base, J shed 3 bases, and the junction held 4 bases outside the gene matches. The germline CDR1 and CDR2 sequences are MGHRA and YSYEKL. The CDR3 runs to 16 residues. CDR3 in DNA: TGCGCCAGCAGCCAAGTGAGCGGGGGGGTTACAGATACGCAGTATTTT. Translated, it gives CASSQVSGGVTDTQYF.

The V call is TRBV9, the J call TRBJ2-7; 7 bases are shared with TRBD1. CDR3 length: 15 amino acids. Germline CDR1 reads SGDLS; CDR2 reads YYNGEE. Trimming at V came to 0 bases and at J to 3 bases, leaving 6 bases not matched to a gene. CDR3: CASSVATGTDYEQYF. CDR3 nucleotides: TGTGCCAGCAGCGTAGCAACAGGGACAGACTACGAGCAGTACTTC.

The DNA of the CDR3 is TGTGCCAGTAGTATTACGGGACAGTACAATGAGCAGTTCTTC. Protein: CASSITGQYNEQFF. The chain combines TRBV19 with TRBJ2-1, with 7 bases matching TRBD1. The CDR3 contains 14 residues. Unmatched junction bases numbered 3, after V lost 3 bases and J lost 4 bases. Germline V gene sequence: CDR1 LNHDA, CDR2 SQIVND (reference sequence).

This chain connects TRBV18 to TRBJ2-3; TRBD1 aligns across 8 bases. The germline gives CDR1 KGHSH, CDR2 LQKENI. The CDR3 length is 16 residues. V lost 3 bases to trimming and J lost 2 bases; unmatched junction nucleotides: 7. As DNA, the CDR3 is TGTGCCAGCTCACCTAAATCGACAGGGGTCACAGATACGCAGTATTTT. Protein sequence: CASSPKSTGVTDTQYF.

CDR3 region: CASSPVGGHGYTF. The CDR3, as DNA: TGTGCCAGTAGCCCCGTTGGCGGGCATGGCTACACCTTC. This sequence joins TRBV19 and TRBJ1-2; no clear D gene. Between the trimmed V and J ends, which lost 6 bases and 6 bases, there was a span of 14 bases. Germline-derived CDR1 and CDR2 are LNHDA and SQIVND (reference sequence). The CDR3 runs to 13 residues.

J is TRBJ2-2 and V is TRBV21-1; the D segment call TRBD1 is taken from the table without a DNA check. TRBV21-1 is described as a pseudogene. The CDR3 loop spans 18 amino acids. CDR3 amino acids: CASSKGTGKRFNTGELFF. Here the CDR3 DNA reads TGTGCCAGCAGCAAGGGGACAGGGAAGAGGTTTAACACCGGGGAGCTGTTTTTT.

The genes are TRBV30 and TRBJ1-2, with D tentatively TRBD1 (5 bases). Trimming pared 5 bases from V and 2 bases from J, leaving 9 bases between. Germline V gene lookup returns CDR1 GTSNPN and CDR2 SVGIG (reference sequence). The CDR3 loop spans 12 amino acids. In nucleotides, the CDR3 is TGTGCCTGGGCGCAGGGCAACTATGGCTACACCTTC. Residues: CAWAQGNYGYTF.

This sequence joins TRBV2 and TRBJ1-5; D call uncertain. The length of the CDR3 is 15 residues. The V and J ends lost 4 bases and 1 base respectively, with 11 bases between them. Germline V gene lookup returns CDR1 SNHLY and CDR2 FYNNEI. The CDR3 region is CASSGADWSNQPQHF. CDR3 coding DNA: TGTGCCAGCAGTGGGGCGGACTGGAGCAATCAGCCCCAGCATTTT.

The chain combines TRBV7-9 with TRBJ2-1; TRBD2 aligns across 9 bases. This CDR3 has 17 amino acids. Germline V gene sequence: CDR1 SEHNR, CDR2 FQNEAQ (reference sequence). V trimming: 4 bases; J trimming: 4 bases; junction bases outside the gene matches: 11. The CDR3 reads CASSSPLAGENYNEQFF. CDR3 in DNA: TGTGCCAGCAGCTCACCCTTAGCGGGGGAAAATTACAATGAGCAGTTCTTC.

The V call is TRBV7-9, the J call TRBJ1-1, with unresolved D. Looked up from germline, CDR1 is SEHNR and CDR2 is FQNEAQ (reference sequence). V was shortened by 2 bases and J by 7 bases, with 11 bases between the two germline ends. The CDR3 is 13 amino acids. The CDR3 nucleotides are TGTGCCAGCAGCTTATTAGAATCGTATGAAGCTTTCTTT. Protein product: CASSLLESYEAFF. The full variable domain, its missing parts supplied by reference TRBV7-9 and TRBJ1-1, is DTGVSQNPRHKITKRGQNVTFRCDPISEHNRLYWYRQTLGQGPEFLTYFQNEAQLEKSRLLSDRFSAERPKGSFSTLEIQRTEQGDSAMYLCASSLLESYEAFFGQGTRLTVV.

Concerning this clone: One end of the junction fails to match germline, which may point to a read error. V gene TRBV7-2 combines with J gene TRBJ2-7; tentatively, D is TRBD1 (5 bases). The germline V gene encodes CDR1 SGHTA and CDR2 FQGNSA. The CDR3 has 16 amino acids. DNA of the CDR3: TGTGCCAGTAGCTCGAGGACATTCCGGAGCTCCTACGAGCAGTACTTC. It specifies CASSSRTFRSSYEQYF.

This clone was observed once. The chain joins TRBV4-2 to TRBJ2-7; 7 bases are a match to TRBD1. This CDR3 is 17 amino acids long. The germline V gene has CDR1 LGHNA and CDR2 YNFKEQ. The V segment lost 6 bases and the J segment 3 bases; nucleotides outside the gene matches: 17. The CDR3 DNA reads as TGTGCCAGCAGTCCCTTTGTCCCGGTACGACAGGGCTACGAGCAGTACTTC. It encodes CASSPFVPVRQGYEQYF.

This sequence joins TRBV19 and TRBJ2-3; TRBD2 matches 8 bases. The CDR3 has 15 residues. The germline gives CDR1 LNHDA, CDR2 SQIVND (reference sequence). The ends lost 5 bases at V and 5 bases at J; junction bases unmatched: 9. The CDR3 DNA sequence: TGTGCCAGTAGTCCGCGGGGGGCGGTGGGAGATACGCAGTATTTT. Translation: CASSPRGAVGDTQYF.

V is TRBV5-4 and J is TRBJ2-2; a possible D gene is TRBD2 (6 bases). The CDR3 extends over 13 amino acids. Per germline, CDR1 SGHNT and CDR2 YYREEE (reference sequence). Trimming stripped 0 bases from V and 6 bases from J, with 6 bases between. The CDR3 DNA is TGTGCCAGCAGCTTGGGGGGGGCCGGGGAGCTGTTTTTT. Its translation is CASSLGGAGELFF.

This sequence joins TRBV9 and TRBJ1-2; D is undetermined. Germline V gene data show CDR1 as SGDLS and CDR2 as YYNGEE. The germline V and J ends were trimmed by 0 bases and 3 bases, with 12 bases remaining between them. The CDR3 totals 15 residues. The DNA for the CDR3 is TGTGCCAGCAGCGTAGCTCCGGAGGGCGACTATGGCTACACCTTC. This encodes CASSVAPEGDYGYTF.

This rearrangement joins TRBV19 to TRBJ1-5; 8 bases are shared with TRBD1. CDR1 and CDR2 from the germline V gene are LNHDA and SQIVND (reference sequence). V was pared by 3 bases and J by 5 bases, with 3 bases of the junction left unmatched. This CDR3 contains 14 residues. The CDR3: CASSIDRGDQPQHF. The CDR3 nucleotides are TGTGCCAGTAGTATTGACAGGGGTGATCAGCCCCAGCATTTT.

The rearrangement joins TRBV9 to TRBJ2-1; 7 positions match TRBD1. The CDR3 is 12 amino acids. V trimming: 4 bases; J trimming: 6 bases; junction bases outside the gene matches: 1. Per the germline V gene, CDR1 is SGDLS and CDR2 is YYNGEE. The CDR3 bases are TGTGCCAGCAGCTGGGACAGCAATGAGCAGTTCTTC. Translated, it gives CASSWDSNEQFF.

The chain couples TRBV5-4 to TRBJ2-1, with D perhaps matching TRBD2 (6 bases). Germline assignment: CDR1 SGHNT and CDR2 YYREEE (reference sequence). V lost 4 bases and J lost 4, with 9 bases in between. The CDR3 is 13 residues long. CDR3 residues: CASSPGTYNEQFF. The CDR3, as DNA: TGTGCCAGCAGCCCAGGGACTTACAATGAGCAGTTCTTC. The complete variable domain, with remaining parts taken from reference TRBV5-4 and TRBJ2-1, reads ETGVTQSPTHLIKTRGQQVTLRCSSQSGHNTVSWYQQALGQGPQFIFQYYREEENGRGNFPPRFSGLQFPNYSSELNVNALELDDSALYLCASSPGTYNEQFFGPGTRLTVL.

This clone was observed a single time. This sequence joins TRBV5-4 and TRBJ2-3, with TRBD2 matching 8 bases. The V gene's germline CDR1 is SGHNT and CDR2 YYREEE (reference sequence). The trim removed 6 bases at V and 6 bases at J, leaving 6 bases unmatched. The CDR3 sequence is 13 residues long. The CDR3 protein is CASTVRGADTQYF. The CDR3 DNA reads TGTGCCAGCACGGTGCGGGGGGCGGATACGCAGTATTTT.

The chain uses TRBV6-1 and TRBJ2-1; 8 nucleotides align to TRBD2. Trimming cost V 7 bases and J 0 bases; bases outside gene matches: 5. The CDR3 extends over 15 amino acids. CDR1 MNHNS and CDR2 SASEGT come from the germline V gene. CDR3 region: CASTTGTSSYNEQFF. CDR3 in DNA: TGTGCCAGCACTACCGGGACTAGCTCCTACAATGAGCAGTTCTTC.

This clone showed up just once. As DNA, the CDR3 is TGTGCCTGGAGTGACGGGCAGGGGGATCAGCCCCAGCATTTT. This gives the protein CAWSDGQGDQPQHF. The chain links TRBV30 to TRBJ1-5; TRBD1 agrees at 7 bases. The length of the CDR3 is 14 residues. CDR1 and CDR2 from the germline V gene are GTSNPN and SVGIG (reference sequence). V lost 1 base and J lost 5; bases outside the gene matches: 5.